Detailed here is one TCR beta chain. The antigen is unknown. With 0 bases removed from V and 8 bases from J, the gap between germline ends came to 5 bases. This CDR3 has 12 residues. Looked up from germline, CDR1 is MNHNY and CDR2 is SVGAGI (reference sequence). This entry is derived from a study of T cell responses to AZD1222 COVID-19 vaccine. Study-level points and caveats: Spike-specific TCR breadth and depth grew following two AZD1222 doses. Clonal diversity was possibly underestimated; the donors were predominantly white British and more often female.

Profiled with immunoSEQ multiplex PCR; TCRdb holds only in-frame clones, not every one. The sample records 86,000 or so clones, about 90% being singletons. The sequencing used peripheral blood, collected 28 days after the second AZD1222 dose. The genes are TRBV6-6 and TRBJ1-3; D unresolved. This clonotype was obtained from an adult who received the AZD1222 COVID-19 vaccine. The CDR3 reads CASSYSKDTIYF. In DNA form, the CDR3 reads TGTGCCAGCAGTTACTCTAAGGACACCATATATTTT.